A selection of T cell receptor beta chains follows, all from one sample in a study of shared clonotypes between healthy human individuals. The repertoire was sequenced with immunoSEQ multiplex PCR; TCRdb's copy has only in-frame clones and lacks some. This sample has millions of clones, with 90% to 95% found just once. The sample was naive CD4+ T cells sorted from blood. All receptors derive from a man aged 18 to 30 in good health. CDR3s include the opening cysteine and the closing phenylalanine or tryptophan. D genes are given only for firm matches. Only part of the rows carry a size: once, few, many, or a class if the clone is expanded.

>NA|TRBV7-9|TRBJ2-2|NA
CASSLGADTGELFF
TGTGCCAGCAGCTTAGGGGCCGACACCGGGGAGCTGTTTTTT
>NA|TRBV7-3|TRBJ2-1|NA
CASSSGVEQFF
TGTGCCAGCAGCTCAGGGGTTGAGCAGTTCTTC
>NA|TRBV6-1|TRBJ1-1|NA
CASSDFREFTEAFF
TGTGCCAGCAGTGATTTCAGGGAGTTCACTGAAGCTTTCTTT
>NA|TRBV7-5|TRBJ1-5|NA
CARSSWTGKVQPQHF
TGTGCCAGAAGCTCCTGGACAGGGAAGGTTCAGCCCCAGCATTTT
>NA|TRBV10-1|TRBJ2-1|NA
CASSESGTPEEQFF
TGCGCCAGCAGTGAGTCCGGGACTCCGGAGGAGCAGTTCTTC
>NA|TRBV7-9|TRBJ1-1|TRBD1
CASSLDRGHTEAFF
TGTGCCAGCAGCTTAGACAGGGGGCACACTGAAGCTTTCTTT
>NA|TRBV7-9|TRBJ2-1|TRBD2
CASSPKSGLAGVYNEQFF
TGTGCCAGCAGCCCCAAATCGGGGCTAGCGGGAGTATACAATGAGCAGTTCTTC
>NA|TRBV11-3|TRBJ2-1|TRBD2
CASSLNGRSYNEQFF
TGTGCCAGCAGCTTAAACGGGAGGTCCTACAATGAGCAGTTCTTC
>NA|TRBV5-1|TRBJ2-5|TRBD2
CASSLGPGREETQYF
TGCGCCAGCAGCTTGGGCCCCGGGAGGGAAGAGACCCAGTACTTC
>NA|TRBV7-7|TRBJ2-7|TRBD2
CASSLGLAGYEQYF
TGTGCTAGCAGCTTAGGGCTAGCGGGCTACGAGCAGTACTTC
>NA|TRBV19|TRBJ1-1|NA
CASSRAVLMNTEAFF
TGTGCCAGTAGTAGGGCAGTCTTAATGAACACTGAAGCTTTCTTT
>NA|TRBV5-4|TRBJ2-1|TRBD1
CASSLGGPTGRNEQFF
TGTGCCAGCAGCTTGGGGGGCCCGACAGGGAGAAATGAGCAGTTCTTC
>NA|TRBV5-4|TRBJ2-3|NA
CASTNQDTQYF
TGTGCCAGCACTAACCAAGATACGCAGTATTTT
>NA|TRBV29-1|TRBJ2-5|NA
CSAPSGQQTQYF
TGCAGCGCCCCCTCGGGGCAACAGACCCAGTACTTC
>NA|TRBV2|TRBJ2-7|NA
CASSSGPPSYEQYF
TGTGCCAGCAGTTCAGGGCCCCCCTCCTACGAGCAGTACTTC
>NA|TRBV2|TRBJ2-1|NA
CATRGGAYNEQFF
TGTGCCACAAGGGGAGGTGCTTACAATGAGCAGTTCTTC
>NA|TRBV30|TRBJ2-3|NA
CAWSSRGVLSDTQYF
TGTGCCTGGAGTAGCAGGGGTGTACTGTCGGATACGCAGTATTTT
>NA|TRBV18|TRBJ2-3|TRBD2
CASSPTSGITDTQYF
TGTGCCAGCTCACCGACTAGCGGGATCACAGATACGCAGTATTTT
>NA|TRBV25-1|TRBJ1-5|NA
CASSVSGTDQPQHF
TGTGCCAGCAGTGTTTCCGGGACCGATCAGCCCCAGCATTTT
>NA|TRBV12-5|TRBJ2-3|NA
CASAWGGTTDTQYF
TGTGCTAGTGCCTGGGGAGGTACGACAGATACGCAGTATTTT
>NA|TRBV7-2|TRBJ2-2|NA
CASSPSTNTGELFF
TGTGCCAGCAGCCCCTCTACGAACACCGGGGAGCTGTTTTTT
>NA|TRBV29-1|TRBJ1-5|NA
CSFRNSNQPQHF
TGCAGCTTCAGGAATAGCAATCAGCCCCAGCATTTT
>NA|TRBV14|TRBJ1-1|NA
CASSQGHVGTEAFF
TGTGCCAGCAGCCAAGGGCACGTGGGGACTGAAGCTTTCTTT
>NA|TRBV18|TRBJ2-3|NA
CASSPPASLGTDTQYF
TGTGCCAGCTCACCACCGGCAAGCCTTGGGACAGATACGCAGTATTTT
>NA|TRBV7-2|TRBJ1-1|TRBD1
CASSSTQGREAFF
TGTGCCAGCAGCTCGACACAGGGGCGCGAAGCTTTCTTT
>NA|TRBV6-1|TRBJ1-2|TRBD1
CASSTTGIGYTF
TGTGCCAGCAGTACGACAGGGATTGGCTACACCTTC
>NA|TRBV28|TRBJ2-2|TRBD2
CASSLGGTSYTGELFF
TGTGCCAGCAGTTTGGGGGGGACTAGTTATACCGGGGAGCTGTTTTTT
>NA|TRBV30|TRBJ2-7|NA
CAWRGLEGSYEQYF
TGTGCCTGGAGGGGCCTGGAGGGTTCCTACGAGCAGTACTTC
>NA|TRBV27|TRBJ1-2|NA
CASSLQGFYGYTF
TGTGCCAGCAGTTTACAGGGGTTCTATGGCTACACCTTC
>NA|TRBV28|TRBJ1-5|NA
CASSSPSGQPQHF
TGTGCCAGCAGTTCCCCGAGCGGTCAGCCCCAGCATTTT
>once|TRBV5-1|TRBJ2-1|TRBD2
CASSLGTSGTNEQFF
TGCGCCAGCAGCTTGGGGACTAGCGGGACCAATGAGCAGTTCTTC
>NA|TRBV18|TRBJ1-2|NA
CASSPPFGGRNDGYTF
TGTGCCAGCTCACCTCCTTTCGGGGGGCGCAACGATGGCTACACCTTC
>NA|TRBV5-5|TRBJ1-6|NA
CASSLDIYNSPLHF
TGTGCCAGCAGCTTGGACATCTATAATTCACCCCTCCACTTT
>NA|TRBV18|TRBJ1-1|TRBD1
CASSPLQGVEAFF
TGTGCCAGCTCACCGTTACAGGGGGTGGAAGCTTTCTTT
>NA|TRBV5-6|TRBJ1-4|TRBD1
CASSSPGQGAGKLFF
TGTGCCAGCAGCTCCCCCGGACAGGGGGCCGGAAAACTGTTTTTT
>NA|TRBV2|TRBJ1-2|NA
CASTGGGVGYGYTF
TGTGCCAGCACCGGGGGAGGGGTCGGATATGGCTACACCTTC
>NA|TRBV7-2|TRBJ2-7|TRBD1
CASSLGGRSYEQYF
TGTGCCAGCAGCCTAGGGGGCCGCTCCTACGAGCAGTACTTC
>NA|TRBV18|TRBJ2-3|NA
CASSPNSPGAFTDTQYF
TGTGCCAGCTCACCAAACAGCCCGGGGGCATTCACAGATACGCAGTATTTT
>NA|TRBV30|TRBJ1-6|NA
CAWSVQVGSSWNSPLHF
TGTGCCTGGAGTGTACAAGTGGGCAGTTCGTGGAATTCACCCCTCCACTTT
>NA|TRBV6-1|TRBJ2-6|NA
CASSLAGSGANVLTF
TGTGCCAGCAGTCTAGCAGGGTCTGGGGCCAACGTCCTGACTTTC
>once|TRBV10-1|TRBJ2-3|TRBD2
CASSKGTSGSPWADTQYF
TGCGCCAGCAGTAAAGGAACTAGCGGGAGTCCCTGGGCAGATACGCAGTATTTT
>NA|TRBV5-4|TRBJ2-3|TRBD2
CASSSKREVGDTQYF
TGTGCCAGCAGCTCAAAGCGGGAGGTGGGAGATACGCAGTATTTT
>few|TRBV19|TRBJ1-5|NA
CASSSRTENQPQHF
TGTGCCAGTAGTTCGAGGACGGAGAATCAGCCCCAGCATTTT
>NA|TRBV2|TRBJ1-1|TRBD1
CASRGRQGANTEAFF
TGTGCCAGCAGGGGCCGACAGGGGGCGAACACTGAAGCTTTCTTT
>NA|TRBV6-1|TRBJ1-1|NA
CASTNSFGTEAFF
TGTGCCAGCACCAACAGCTTTGGCACTGAAGCTTTCTTT
>NA|TRBV6-1|TRBJ1-6|NA
CASSEEETYNSPLHF
TGTGCCAGCAGTGAAGAGGAAACCTATAATTCACCCCTCCACTTT
>NA|TRBV28|TRBJ1-5|NA
CASSRGNSNQPQHF
TGTGCCAGCAGTAGGGGGAATAGCAATCAGCCCCAGCATTTT
>NA|TRBV5-4|TRBJ2-1|NA
CASSHRVGEQFF
TGTGCCAGCAGCCACAGGGTTGGCGAGCAGTTCTTC
>NA|TRBV10-3|TRBJ1-2|NA
CAISEWTINGYTF
TGTGCCATCAGTGAGTGGACTATAAATGGCTACACCTTC
>NA|TRBV10-3|TRBJ1-1|NA
CATRVNQGNEAFF
TGTGCCACTCGCGTTAATCAGGGAAATGAAGCTTTCTTT
>NA|TRBV5-4|TRBJ2-3|TRBD2
CASSLGLAGALITDTQYF
TGTGCCAGCAGCTTGGGACTAGCGGGGGCCCTAATCACAGATACGCAGTATTTT
>NA|TRBV19|TRBJ2-3|TRBD2
CASSQLAGGTDTQYF
TGTGCCAGTAGTCAACTGGCGGGAGGGACAGATACGCAGTATTTT
>once|TRBV5-1|TRBJ2-2|NA
CASSLAAHTGELFF
TGCGCCAGCAGCTTGGCCGCACACACCGGGGAGCTGTTTTTT
>once|TRBV7-2|TRBJ2-2|NA
CASSLQGAGELFF
TGTGCCAGCAGCTTGCAAGGAGCCGGGGAGCTGTTTTTT